The rows below give T cell receptor beta chains drawn from one sample of a study of blood T cell repertoires in COVID-19. Repertoires were generated with immunoSEQ multiplex PCR, while TCRdb's copy carries only in-frame clones and drops some. In the table there are about 140,000 clones, over 80% of which are singletons. Sequenced sample: peripheral blood. The receptors originated from a man aged 60 to 75 with active or convalescent COVID-19. CDR3s include the opening cysteine and the closing phenylalanine or tryptophan. The D gene is left open where the match is weak. The size of a clone is reported for some rows only, either as once, few or many, or as a class for expanded clones.

. TRBJ1-6 TRBV7-2 . CASSLRGTGSPLHF TGTGCCAGCAGCTTACGGGGGACGGGTTCACCCCTCCACTTT
. TRBJ1-1 TRBV28 . CASSSGPELQAFF TGTGCCAGCAGTTCCGGCCCTGAACTACAAGCTTTCTTT
. TRBJ2-7 TRBV18 . CASSLSRTYEQYF TGTGCCAGCTCACTGTCCAGGACCTACGAGCAGTACTTC
. TRBJ1-1 TRBV9 once CASSETRDTEAFF TGTGCCAGCAGCGAGACCCGGGACACTGAAGCTTTCTTT
. TRBJ1-2 TRBV28 few CASRPGDYGYTF TGTGCCAGCCGACCGGGGGACTATGGCTACACCTTC
. TRBJ2-7 TRBV29-1 . CSVEDSKVRGGEQYF TGCAGCGTTGAAGATAGCAAGGTGAGGGGGGGCGAGCAGTACTTC
. TRBJ2-5 TRBV6-5 . CASSYGLRGETQYF TGTGCCAGCAGTTACGGGTTACGGGGGGAGACCCAGTACTTC
TRBD1 TRBJ1-1 TRBV9 . CASSVEDRGRGAFF TGTGCCAGCAGCGTAGAGGACAGGGGGCGAGGAGCTTTCTTT
. TRBJ2-1 TRBV30 few CAWSAQGIRNEQFF TGTGCCTGGAGTGCCCAGGGGATTAGGAATGAGCAGTTCTTC
. TRBJ2-1 TRBV6-5 . CASSYDKRREQFF TGTGCCAGCAGTTACGATAAGCGGCGAGAGCAGTTCTTC
. TRBJ1-4 TRBV3-1/TRBV3-2 . CASSQGGAEVKLFF TGTGCCAGCAGCCAGGGGGGGGCGGAGGTAAAACTGTTTTTT
TRBD1 TRBJ1-5 TRBV5-8 . CASSLGIGQGEHQPQHF TGTGCCAGCAGCTTGGGAATAGGACAGGGGGAACATCAGCCCCAGCATTTT
TRBD1 TRBJ1-1 TRBV6-5 . CASRDRVFTEAFF TGTGCCAGCAGGGACAGGGTATTTACTGAAGCTTTCTTT
. TRBJ1-4 TRBV18 . CASSPPASAQEKLFF TGTGCCAGCTCACCACCCGCCAGCGCCCAGGAAAAACTGTTTTTT
TRBD1 TRBJ1-2 TRBV19 few CASSKVGTGEVGYTF TGTGCCAGTAGTAAAGTTGGGACAGGGGAAGTTGGCTACACCTTC
. TRBJ2-3 TRBV6-6 . CASSLPGGWEYF TGTGCCAGCAGCCTGCCCGGAGGGTGGGAGTATTTT
TRBD1 TRBJ1-4 TRBV7-7 . CASSPRTGANEKLFF TGTGCTAGCAGCCCCAGGACAGGGGCTAATGAAAAACTGTTTTTT
TRBD1 TRBJ2-3 TRBV28 . CASSPDRVGDTQYF TGTGCCAGCAGTCCGGACAGGGTCGGGGATACGCAGTATTTT
TRBD1 TRBJ1-6 TRBV5-1 once CASSWGNRGNSPLHF TGCGCCAGCAGCTGGGGAAACAGGGGAAATTCACCCCTCCACTTT
. TRBJ2-2 TRBV18 . CASSALASTTTGELFF TGTGCCAGCTCAGCTCTGGCTAGCACAACCACCGGGGAGCTGTTTTTT
. TRBJ2-2 TRBV28 . CASRGPGGELFF TGTGCCAGCAGGGGGCCAGGCGGGGAGCTGTTTTTT
. TRBJ2-7 TRBV12-2 . CASRLGGLAWYEQYF TGTGCAAGTCGCTTAGGAGGGCTAGCCTGGTACGAGCAGTACTTC
TRBD2 TRBJ2-1 TRBV9 . CASSATSGRAGEQFF TGTGCCAGCAGCGCAACTAGCGGGAGGGCCGGTGAGCAGTTCTTC
. TRBJ2-1 TRBV28 once CASMRAVSSYNEQFF TGTGCCAGCATGCGAGCGGTCAGCTCCTACAATGAGCAGTTCTTC
. TRBJ1-6 TRBV19 . CASSINQRAGLHF TGTGCCAGTAGTATAAATCAGCGTGCGGGCCTCCACTTT
. TRBJ1-2 TRBV10-3 few CAISESQVAGYTF TGTGCCATCAGTGAGTCACAGGTTGCTGGCTACACCTTC
TRBD1 TRBJ1-5 TRBV5-5 few CASSFDRADQPQHF TGTGCCAGCAGCTTCGACAGGGCGGATCAGCCCCAGCATTTT
TRBD2 TRBJ2-5 TRBV24-1 few CATSGGGIETQYF TGTGCCACCAGTGGGGGGGGGATCGAGACCCAGTACTTC
TRBD2 TRBJ2-1 TRBV6-5 . CASSLTSGLKDEQFF TGTGCCAGCAGTTTGACTAGCGGCCTCAAGGATGAGCAGTTCTTC
. TRBJ2-3 TRBV29-1 . CSVEDRGFRDTQYF TGCAGCGTTGAAGATCGGGGATTCAGAGATACGCAGTATTTT
TRBD2 TRBJ2-7 TRBV9 once CASSVALAGEEQYF TGTGCCAGCAGCGTAGCACTAGCGGGAGAAGAGCAGTACTTC
. TRBJ2-7 TRBV2 . CASSEDTSRSYEQYF TGTGCCAGCAGTGAGGACACTAGCCGCTCCTACGAGCAGTACTTC
. TRBJ1-2 TRBV4-1 . CASSQGQVVRGYTF TGCGCCAGCAGCCAAGGGCAGGTAGTTAGGGGCTACACCTTC
TRBD1 TRBJ2-7 TRBV6-6 . CASSTSETGGYEQYF TGTGCCAGCAGTACCTCCGAGACAGGGGGCTACGAGCAGTACTTC
. TRBJ2-1 TRBV28 . CASSPSVGNEQFF TGTGCCAGCAGTCCATCCGTCGGTAATGAGCAGTTCTTC
. TRBJ1-5 TRBV28 once CASSPPAQPQHF TGTGCCAGCAGTCCTCCAGCGCAGCCCCAGCATTTT
. TRBJ1-2 TRBV7-9 few CASSLDSYYGYTF TGTGCCAGCAGCCTAGACAGCTACTATGGCTACACCTTC
. TRBJ1-2 TRBV6-5 . CASSYRQGNNYGYTF TGTGCCAGCAGTTACCGGCAGGGTAATAACTATGGCTACACCTTC
TRBD2 TRBJ2-3 TRBV3-1/TRBV3-2 once CASSQDFSGRTSTDTQYF TGTGCCAGCAGCCAAGATTTCAGCGGGAGGACGAGCACAGATACGCAGTATTTT
TRBD1 TRBJ2-7 TRBV9 . CASSVGDRSEQYF TGTGCCAGCAGCGTAGGGGACAGAAGCGAGCAGTACTTC
. TRBJ2-1 TRBV27 . CASSHLADYHGNEQFF TGTGCCAGCAGTCACCTTGCGGACTACCATGGCAATGAGCAGTTCTTC